This T cell receptor (beta chain) was documented in a study of T-cell memory formation after mild COVID-19. Study-level information: Largely donor-specific TCR clusters were found.

Trimming left V 6 bases short and J 1 base short, with 22 bases between. This CDR3 has 18 amino acids. Germline V gene sequence: CDR1 MNHEY, CDR2 SVGEGT. This clonotype turned up a few times. Each CDR3 protein gets one entry after TCRdb re-called the 5' RACE reads with MiXCR. There are 200,000 to 250,000 distinct CDR3 sequences in the sample; around a tenth occur only once, and around a fifth lies in the top ten. Sequencing input: PBMCs or a T cell subset sorted from them (not recorded which). V usage is TRBV6-2 or TRBV6-3 and J usage is TRBJ1-5, with a weak D call TRBD1 (6 bases). The sequence came from a man between 18 and 29 years old who had mild COVID-19 (a few samples of this study predate the infection). Cell type and time point are not known. The CDR3: CASRPILQGGESNQPQHF. CDR3 in DNA: TGTGCCAGCAGACCCATCCTACAGGGAGGCGAGAGCAATCAGCCCCAGCATTTT.